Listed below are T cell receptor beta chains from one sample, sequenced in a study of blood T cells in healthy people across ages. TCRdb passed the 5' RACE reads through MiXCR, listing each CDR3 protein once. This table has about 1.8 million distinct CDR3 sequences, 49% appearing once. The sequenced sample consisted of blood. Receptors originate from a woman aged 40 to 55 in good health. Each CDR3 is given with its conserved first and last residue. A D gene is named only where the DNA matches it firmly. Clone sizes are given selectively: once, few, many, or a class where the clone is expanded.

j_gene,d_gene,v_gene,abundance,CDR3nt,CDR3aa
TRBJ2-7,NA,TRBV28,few,TGTGCCAGCAGTTTACAGGTCACCTACGAGCAGTACTTC,CASSLQVTYEQYF
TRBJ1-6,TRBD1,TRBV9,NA,TGTGCCAGCAGCAGATCAGGGGGCATCGATTCACCCCTCCACTTT,CASSRSGGIDSPLHF
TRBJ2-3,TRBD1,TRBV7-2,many,TGTGCCAGCAGTCCGACAGGGGGTGCAGATACGCAGTATTTT,CASSPTGGADTQYF
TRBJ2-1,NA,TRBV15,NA,TGTGCCACCAGCAGAGATCCGCGGGCCACCTCCTACGATGAGCAGTTCTTC,CATSRDPRATSYDEQFF
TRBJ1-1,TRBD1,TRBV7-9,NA,TGTGCCAGCAGCCGGGGGACAGAAAGAGAAGCTTTCTTT,CASSRGTEREAFF
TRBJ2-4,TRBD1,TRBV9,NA,TGTGCCAGCAGCGTAGCACAGGGGTCGGACAAAAACATTCAGTACTTC,CASSVAQGSDKNIQYF
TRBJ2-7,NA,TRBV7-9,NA,TGTGCCAGCACAGGACAAGCCCCCTACGAGCAGTACTTC,CASTGQAPYEQYF
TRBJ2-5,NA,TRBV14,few,TGTGCCAGCAGCCAAGTTAGGAAGACCCAGTACTTC,CASSQVRKTQYF
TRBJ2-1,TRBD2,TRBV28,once,TGTGCCAGCAGGAGTAGCGGGCAGGCCTCCTACAATGAGCAGTTCTTC,CASRSSGQASYNEQFF
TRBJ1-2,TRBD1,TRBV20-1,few,TGCAGTGCTATTACCGGGACAGGGGGCTATGGCTACACCTTC,CSAITGTGGYGYTF
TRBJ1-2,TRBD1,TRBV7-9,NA,TGTGCCAGCAGCTTCGGACAGGGACAATATGGCTACACCTTC,CASSFGQGQYGYTF
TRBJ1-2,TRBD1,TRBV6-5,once,TGTGCCAGCAGTCACCCCGGAGGGGGCTTCACCTTC,CASSHPGGGFTF
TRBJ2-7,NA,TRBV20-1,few,TGCAGTGCTAGACAGAGGGCCGAGCAGTACTTC,CSARQRAEQYF
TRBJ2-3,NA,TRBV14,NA,TGTGCCAGCAGCCAAGAGTTTAACACAGATACGCAGTATTTT,CASSQEFNTDTQYF
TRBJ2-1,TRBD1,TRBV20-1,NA,TGCAGTGCTCCTCCCTTGACAGGGAAGGGGCATGAGCAGTTCTTC,CSAPPLTGKGHEQFF
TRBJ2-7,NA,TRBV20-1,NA,TGCAGTGCTGACCAGACACAAGACTACGAGCAGTACTTC,CSADQTQDYEQYF
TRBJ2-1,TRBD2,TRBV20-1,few,TGCAGTGCTGGAGGAGGGACTAGCGGTACGAGGGTCAATGAGCAGTTCTTC,CSAGGGTSGTRVNEQFF
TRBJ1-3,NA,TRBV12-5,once,TGTGCTAGTGGTCTCGCGTCATCCTCTGGAAACACCATATATTTT,CASGLASSSGNTIYF
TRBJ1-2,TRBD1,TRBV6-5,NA,TGTGCCAGCAGTTACTCGACAGGGGGTGGTAGCTACACCTTC,CASSYSTGGGSYTF
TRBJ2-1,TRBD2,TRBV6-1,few,TGTGCCGGCTCGACTAGCGGGGCTTACAATGAGCAGTTCTTC,CAGSTSGAYNEQFF
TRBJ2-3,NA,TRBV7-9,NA,TGTGCCAGCAGCTTATCTGCTCTAGTGGGAGATACGCAGTATTTT,CASSLSALVGDTQYF
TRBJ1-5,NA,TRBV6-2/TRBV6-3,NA,TGTGCCAGCAGAAGGGACTGGGGCGGCGGGAATCAGCCCCAGCATTTT,CASRRDWGGGNQPQHF